These T cell receptor beta chains were read from a single sample in a study of blood T cell repertoires in COVID-19. Assay: immunoSEQ multiplex PCR; the TCRdb copy retains only in-frame clones and omits some. The sample yields hundreds of thousands of clones, around 90% seen once. Sequenced: PBMCs or T cells enriched from blood (not recorded which). The source of these receptors is a woman between 50 and 59 years old who had recovered from COVID-19. CDR3s include the opening cysteine and the closing phenylalanine or tryptophan. The D gene is left open where the match is weak. Size values are once, few and many counts, or a class for expanded clones, and some rows have none.

CDR3aa | CDR3nt | abundance | j_gene | d_gene | v_gene
CASRRSASGSSTDTQYF | TGTGCCAGCCGCCGGTCGGCTAGCGGGAGTTCGACAGATACGCAGTATTTT | NA | TRBJ2-3 | TRBD2 | TRBV2
CASSPNAGTGHDQPQHF | TGTGCCAGCTCACCTAACGCCGGGACAGGGCATGATCAGCCCCAGCATTTT | few | TRBJ1-5 | TRBD1 | TRBV18
CASSLGQKNEKLFF | TGTGCCAGCAGTCTGGGACAGAAGAATGAAAAACTGTTTTTT | NA | TRBJ1-4 | TRBD1 | TRBV28
CASSFGDTGELFF | TGTGCCAGCAGCTTCGGGGACACCGGGGAGCTGTTTTTT | NA | TRBJ2-2 | NA | TRBV9
CATRVGTGGAWSNEKLFF | TGTGCCACTCGGGTGGGGACAGGGGGCGCGTGGTCTAATGAAAAACTGTTTTTT | NA | TRBJ1-4 | TRBD1 | TRBV15
CASTAGRDLSGNTIYF | TGTGCCAGCACCGCGGGACGGGACCTCTCTGGAAACACCATATATTTT | NA | TRBJ1-3 | NA | TRBV28
CASSYSGRSYEQYF | TGTGCCAGCAGTTATAGCGGGAGAAGTTACGAGCAGTACTTC | few | TRBJ2-7 | TRBD2 | TRBV28
CATSRDRGRNTEAFF | TGTGCCACCAGCAGAGATCGTGGGAGGAACACTGAAGCTTTCTTT | NA | TRBJ1-1 | NA | TRBV15
CASSLRGGNGYTF | TGTGCCAGCAGCTTAAGGGGGGGCAATGGCTACACCTTC | few | TRBJ1-2 | NA | TRBV7-3
CASSPTSGSYTQYF | TGTGCCAGCAGCCCGACTAGCGGGAGTTATACGCAGTATTTT | NA | TRBJ2-3 | TRBD2 | TRBV11-3
CASITDAGNTIYF | TGTGCCAGCATCACCGATGCGGGAAACACCATATATTTT | NA | TRBJ1-3 | NA | TRBV2
CASRRQENQPQHF | TGTGCCAGCAGAAGACAGGAGAATCAGCCCCAGCATTTT | NA | TRBJ1-5 | NA | TRBV6-5
CASSTRTSNEQFF | TGTGCCAGCAGCACAAGGACTAGCAATGAGCAGTTCTTC | NA | TRBJ2-1 | TRBD2 | TRBV7-3
CASSWGGTNTGELFF | TGCGCCAGCAGCTGGGGCGGCACGAACACCGGGGAGCTGTTTTTT | NA | TRBJ2-2 | NA | TRBV5-1
CASSPQRMRNTEAFF | TGTGCCAGCAGCCCCCAGAGGATGCGGAACACTGAAGCTTTCTTT | NA | TRBJ1-1 | NA | TRBV7-2
CAWSLGPRGEGPQHF | TGTGCCTGGAGTCTGGGACCCAGGGGAGAAGGGCCCCAGCATTTT | NA | TRBJ1-5 | NA | TRBV30
CASKPQGSGELFF | TGTGCCAGCAAGCCACAGGGATCCGGGGAGCTGTTTTTT | NA | TRBJ2-2 | NA | TRBV28
CASSITGGFGGELFF | TGTGCCAGTAGTATCACAGGGGGCTTTGGCGGGGAGCTGTTTTTT | NA | TRBJ2-2 | TRBD1 | TRBV19
CASGGGTGIRAEAFF | TGTGCCAGTGGGGGGGGGACAGGGATCAGGGCTGAAGCTTTCTTT | NA | TRBJ1-1 | TRBD1 | TRBV28
CASSLGSRERETQYF | TGTGCCAGCAGCTTAGGCTCGCGGGAGAGGGAGACCCAGTACTTC | NA | TRBJ2-5 | TRBD2 | TRBV7-2
CASTVGGAGSSDTQYF | TGTGCCAGCACAGTGGGGGGGGCGGGATCATCAGATACGCAGTATTTT | NA | TRBJ2-3 | NA | TRBV28
CASSQAELADTDTQYF | TGTGCCAGCAGCCAAGCCGAACTAGCGGACACAGATACGCAGTATTTT | NA | TRBJ2-3 | TRBD2 | TRBV4-2
CASSYGQIYGYTF | TGTGCCAGCAGTTACGGACAAATATATGGCTACACCTTC | NA | TRBJ1-2 | NA | TRBV6-2/TRBV6-3
CASSIPPSVGGRRYNEQFF | TGTGCCAGTAGTATCCCCCCCTCAGTTGGGGGCCGAAGATACAATGAGCAGTTCTTC | NA | TRBJ2-1 | NA | TRBV19
CASIDFLNYGYTF | TGTGCCAGCATCGACTTCCTAAACTATGGCTACACCTTC | few | TRBJ1-2 | NA | TRBV28
CASSPPGQGADEQFF | TGTGCCAGCTCACCACCGGGACAGGGGGCGGACGAGCAGTTCTTC | few | TRBJ2-1 | TRBD1 | TRBV18
CASSLYIGTDTQYF | TGTGCCAGCAGCTTATATATTGGCACAGATACGCAGTATTTT | NA | TRBJ2-3 | NA | TRBV7-3
CASSLAGHPPYEQYF | TGTGCCAGCAGTTTAGCGGGCCACCCGCCTTACGAGCAGTACTTC | NA | TRBJ2-7 | NA | TRBV28
CASSASGGGETQYF | TGTGCCAGCAGCGCGAGCGGGGGGGGCGAGACCCAGTACTTC | NA | TRBJ2-5 | TRBD2 | TRBV7-9
CASRRDRVEGQPQHF | TGTGCCAGCAGGAGAGACAGGGTGGAAGGTCAGCCCCAGCATTTT | NA | TRBJ1-5 | TRBD1 | TRBV2
CAWAGQGGNIQYF | TGTGCCTGGGCGGGACAGGGGGGAAACATTCAGTACTTC | NA | TRBJ2-4 | TRBD1 | TRBV30
CASSFLEGTEAFF | TGTGCCAGCAGCTTCCTTGAGGGCACTGAAGCTTTCTTT | NA | TRBJ1-1 | NA | TRBV7-9
CASGWDRFTDTQYF | TGCGCCAGCGGCTGGGACAGATTCACAGATACGCAGTATTTT | NA | TRBJ2-3 | TRBD1 | TRBV5-1
CASSREADGYTF | TGTGCCAGCAGCCGTGAGGCCGATGGCTACACCTTC | NA | TRBJ1-2 | NA | TRBV11-2
CASRAQTNTEAFF | TGTGCCAGCCGCGCCCAGACTAACACTGAAGCTTTCTTT | few | TRBJ1-1 | NA | TRBV18
CASSQADWDNEQFF | TGTGCCAGCAGCCAAGCGGACTGGGACAATGAGCAGTTCTTC | NA | TRBJ2-1 | NA | TRBV14
CASSYEGQGTYGYTF | TGTGCCAGCAGTTACGAGGGACAGGGCACCTATGGCTACACCTTC | NA | TRBJ1-2 | TRBD1 | TRBV6-5
CASSLYTGGGTDTQYF | TGTGCCAGCAGCTTATACACAGGGGGCGGGACAGATACGCAGTATTTT | NA | TRBJ2-3 | TRBD1 | TRBV7-6
CASSFRDTSNGYTF | TGTGCCAGCAGTTTCAGGGACACATCGAATGGCTACACCTTC | NA | TRBJ1-2 | NA | TRBV27
CASSARTGANTEAFF | TGCGCCAGCAGCGCCCGGACAGGGGCGAATACTGAAGCTTTCTTT | NA | TRBJ1-1 | TRBD1 | TRBV5-1
CASSWTSGPYEQYF | TGTGCCAGCAGCTGGACTAGCGGCCCCTACGAGCAGTACTTC | NA | TRBJ2-7 | TRBD2 | TRBV7-9
CASSPGIAGHNEQFF | TGCGCCAGCAGCCCCGGAATAGCGGGCCACAATGAGCAGTTCTTC | NA | TRBJ2-1 | TRBD2 | TRBV4-3
CASSRLPGQGRRTVNQPQHF | TGCGCCAGCAGCCGCCTCCCGGGACAGGGGCGCCGAACCGTCAATCAGCCCCAGCATTTT | NA | TRBJ1-5 | TRBD1 | TRBV7-8
CASSIGTSRYNEQFF | TGTGCCAGTAGTATCGGGACTAGCCGGTACAATGAGCAGTTCTTC | NA | TRBJ2-1 | TRBD2 | TRBV19
CASSLVGGAGELFF | TGTGCCAGCAGTTTAGTCGGCGGGGCCGGGGAGCTGTTTTTT | NA | TRBJ2-2 | NA | TRBV28
CASSYGQNNQPQHF | TGTGCCAGCAGCTACGGACAGAACAATCAGCCCCAGCATTTT | NA | TRBJ1-5 | NA | TRBV3-1/TRBV3-2
CASSGQGVNYGYTF | TGTGCCAGCAGCGGGCAGGGGGTCAACTATGGCTACACCTTC | NA | TRBJ1-2 | TRBD1 | TRBV9
CASSLLDAGVAFF | TGTGCCAGCAGCTTATTGGACGCAGGGGTGGCTTTCTTT | NA | TRBJ1-1 | NA | TRBV7-2
CASTSGKNIQYF | TGTGCCAGCACTTCAGGAAAAAACATTCAGTACTTC | few | TRBJ2-4 | NA | TRBV27
CASSYVRAGVLADTQYF | TGTGCCAGCAGTTATGTACGAGCGGGAGTCCTAGCAGATACGCAGTATTTT | NA | TRBJ2-3 | TRBD2 | TRBV6-2/TRBV6-3
CASSILSRGSNQPQHF | TGTGCCAGTAGTATCCTATCGCGGGGGAGCAATCAGCCCCAGCATTTT | NA | TRBJ1-5 | NA | TRBV19
CSVGFLRDTEAFF | TGCAGCGTTGGGTTCTTACGGGACACTGAAGCTTTCTTT | NA | TRBJ1-1 | NA | TRBV29-1
CASSLVQGAPGNTIYF | TGTGCCAGCAGCTTAGTCCAGGGGGCGCCTGGAAACACCATATATTTT | once | TRBJ1-3 | TRBD1 | TRBV11-2
CAGERWEGIGEQYF | TGTGCCGGGGAGCGGTGGGAGGGCATTGGCGAGCAGTACTTC | NA | TRBJ2-7 | NA | TRBV21-1
CASGGQGRFESGYTF | TGTGCCAGCGGGGGACAGGGGAGGTTCGAGAGTGGCTACACCTTC | NA | TRBJ1-2 | TRBD1 | TRBV2
CASSTGLAGGPSHSGANVLTF | TGTGCCAGCAGCACGGGACTAGCGGGAGGGCCTTCACACTCTGGGGCCAACGTCCTGACTTTC | once | TRBJ2-6 | TRBD2 | TRBV7-9
CASSLQGDEQFF | TGTGCCAGCAGCTTGCAGGGGGATGAGCAGTTCTTC | NA | TRBJ2-1 | TRBD1 | TRBV5-4
CASSLPGSNQPQHF | TGTGCCAGCAGTTTGCCGGGGTCCAATCAGCCCCAGCATTTT | NA | TRBJ1-5 | NA | TRBV28
CASSRQPGLAGTGELFF | TGTGCCAGCAGCAGACAACCGGGACTAGCGGGGACCGGGGAGCTGTTTTTT | NA | TRBJ2-2 | TRBD2 | TRBV7-6
CASSLGWASGSYEQYF | TGTGCCAGCAGCTTAGGATGGGCTAGCGGCTCCTACGAGCAGTACTTC | NA | TRBJ2-7 | TRBD2 | TRBV7-6